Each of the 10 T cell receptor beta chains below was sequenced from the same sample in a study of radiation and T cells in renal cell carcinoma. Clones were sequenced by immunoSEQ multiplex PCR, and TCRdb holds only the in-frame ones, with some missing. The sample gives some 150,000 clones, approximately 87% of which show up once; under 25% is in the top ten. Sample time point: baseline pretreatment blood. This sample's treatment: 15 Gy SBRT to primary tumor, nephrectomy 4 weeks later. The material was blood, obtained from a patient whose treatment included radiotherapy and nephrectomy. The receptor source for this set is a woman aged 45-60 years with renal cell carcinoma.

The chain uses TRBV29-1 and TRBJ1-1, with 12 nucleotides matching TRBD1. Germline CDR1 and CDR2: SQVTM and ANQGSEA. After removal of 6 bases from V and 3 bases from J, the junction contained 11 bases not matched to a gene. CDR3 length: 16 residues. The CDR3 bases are TGCAGCGTCGTCGACCGGGACAGGGGGCGAGACACTGAAGCTTTCTTT. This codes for CSVVDRDRGRDTEAFF. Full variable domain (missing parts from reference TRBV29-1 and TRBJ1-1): SAVISQKPSRDICQRGTSLTIQCQVDSQVTMMFWYRQQPGQSLTLIATANQGSEATYESGFVIDKFPISRPNLTFSTLTVSNMSPEDSSIYLCSVVDRDRGRDTEAFFGQGTRLTVV.

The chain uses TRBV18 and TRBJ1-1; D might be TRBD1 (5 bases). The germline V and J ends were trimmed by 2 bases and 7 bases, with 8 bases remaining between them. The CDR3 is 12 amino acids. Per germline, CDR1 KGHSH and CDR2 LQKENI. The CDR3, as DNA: TGTGCCAGCTCACCAGGGGGAATTGAAGCTTTCTTT. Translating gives CASSPGGIEAFF. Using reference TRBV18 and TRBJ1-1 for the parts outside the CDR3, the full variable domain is NAGVMQNPRHLVRRRGQEARLRCSPMKGHSHVYWYRQLPEEGLKFMVYLQKENIIDESGMPKERFSAEFPKEGPSILRIQQVVRGDSAAYFCASSPGGIEAFFGQGTRLTVV.

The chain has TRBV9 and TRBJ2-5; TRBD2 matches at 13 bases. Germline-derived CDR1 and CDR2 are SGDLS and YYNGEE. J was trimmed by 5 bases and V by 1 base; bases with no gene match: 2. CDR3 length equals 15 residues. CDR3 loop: CASSVTSGGAETQYF. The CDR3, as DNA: TGTGCCAGCAGCGTAACTAGCGGGGGGGCCGAGACCCAGTACTTC.

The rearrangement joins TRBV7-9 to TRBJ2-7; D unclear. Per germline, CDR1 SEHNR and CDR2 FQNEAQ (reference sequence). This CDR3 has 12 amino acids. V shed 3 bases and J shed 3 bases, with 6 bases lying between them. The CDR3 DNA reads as TGTGCCAGCAGCTTCGGAGACTACGAGCAGTACTTC. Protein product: CASSFGDYEQYF. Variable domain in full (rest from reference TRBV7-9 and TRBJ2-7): DTGVSQNPRHKITKRGQNVTFRCDPISEHNRLYWYRQTLGQGPEFLTYFQNEAQLEKSRLLSDRFSAERPKGSFSTLEIQRTEQGDSAMYLCASSFGDYEQYFGPGTRLTVT.

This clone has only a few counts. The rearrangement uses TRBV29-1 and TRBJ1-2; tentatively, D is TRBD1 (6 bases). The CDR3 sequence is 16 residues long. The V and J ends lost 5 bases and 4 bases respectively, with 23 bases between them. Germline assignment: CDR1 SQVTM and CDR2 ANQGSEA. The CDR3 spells CSVKQGDLSLSYGYTF. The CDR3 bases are TGCAGCGTTAAACAGGGAGACCTGAGTTTGAGCTATGGCTACACCTTC. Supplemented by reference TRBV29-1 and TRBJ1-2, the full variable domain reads SAVISQKPSRDICQRGTSLTIQCQVDSQVTMMFWYRQQPGQSLTLIATANQGSEATYESGFVIDKFPISRPNLTFSTLTVSNMSPEDSSIYLCSVKQGDLSLSYGYTFGSGTRLTVV.

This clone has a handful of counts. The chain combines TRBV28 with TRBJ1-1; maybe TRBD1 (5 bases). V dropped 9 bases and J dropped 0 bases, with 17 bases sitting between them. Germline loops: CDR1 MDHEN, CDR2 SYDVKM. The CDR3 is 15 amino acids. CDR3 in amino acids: CASLTPGLVNTEAFF. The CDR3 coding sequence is TGTGCCAGTCTGACACCGGGACTTGTGAACACTGAAGCTTTCTTT. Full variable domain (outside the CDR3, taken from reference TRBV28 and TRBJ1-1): DVKVTQSSRYLVKRTGEKVFLECVQDMDHENMFWYRQDPGLGLRLIYFSYDVKMKEKGDIPEGYSVSREKKERFSLILESASTNQTSMYLCASLTPGLVNTEAFFGQGTRLTVV.

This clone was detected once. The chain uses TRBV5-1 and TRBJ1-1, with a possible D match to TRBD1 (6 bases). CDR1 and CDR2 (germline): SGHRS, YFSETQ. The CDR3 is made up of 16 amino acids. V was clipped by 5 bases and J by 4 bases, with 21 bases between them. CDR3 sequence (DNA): TGCGCCAGCAGACCGACCCCCGGGGGCTGGAGCACTGAAGCTTTCTTT. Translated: CASRPTPGGWSTEAFF.

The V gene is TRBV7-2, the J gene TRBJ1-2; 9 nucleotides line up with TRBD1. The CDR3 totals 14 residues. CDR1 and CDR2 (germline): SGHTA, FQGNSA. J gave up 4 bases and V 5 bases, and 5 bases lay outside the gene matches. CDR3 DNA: TGTGCCAGCAGCCCAACGACAGGGGGCTATGGCTACACCTTC. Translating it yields CASSPTTGGYGYTF.

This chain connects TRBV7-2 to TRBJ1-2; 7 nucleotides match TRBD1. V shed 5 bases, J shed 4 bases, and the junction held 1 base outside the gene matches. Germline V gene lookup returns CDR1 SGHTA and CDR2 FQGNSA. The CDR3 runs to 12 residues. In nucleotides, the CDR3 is TGTGCCAGCAGCCGGGACAGCTATGGCTACACCTTC. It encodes CASSRDSYGYTF.

The CDR3 DNA reads TGCGCCAGCAGCTTTTTCTCGTCGGGGGCCGGGGAGCTGTTTTTT. Translated: CASSFFSSGAGELFF. The rearrangement uses TRBV5-1 and TRBJ2-2; tentatively, D is TRBD2 (6 bases). V lost 2 bases to trimming and J lost 6 bases, with 14 bases between them. Germline assignment: CDR1 SGHRS and CDR2 YFSETQ. This CDR3 spans 15 amino acids.